This is a list of T cell receptor beta chains from one sample in a study of T cell changes during pregnancy in multiple sclerosis. The table came from immunoSEQ multiplex PCR; TCRdb's copy has only in-frame clones and leaves some out. The sample shows 70,000 to 80,000 clones, 90% to 95% of them seen only once. Sample: peripheral blood, taken in the first trimester of pregnancy. All receptors derive from a female donor with multiple sclerosis, enrolled in a pregnancy study. Both conserved end residues are part of each CDR3. D genes are given only for firm matches. Not all rows give a size; the values are once, few, many and, for expanded clones, a class.

j_call: TRBJ2-6; d_call: TRBD1; v_call: TRBV30; clone_size: -; cdr3_nt: TGTGCCTGGTCAGGGGGTAGGGGCTCTGGGGCCAACGTCCTGACTTTC; cdr3_aa: CAWSGGRGSGANVLTF
j_call: TRBJ1-5; d_call: -; v_call: TRBV5-6; clone_size: -; cdr3_nt: TGTGCCAGCTCGCTAAAGGGAGGTAGGAGCAATCAGCCCCAGCATTTT; cdr3_aa: CASSLKGGRSNQPQHF
j_call: TRBJ2-7; d_call: TRBD1; v_call: TRBV5-6; clone_size: -; cdr3_nt: TGTGCCAGCAGCGAATCCCGGGACAGGGTCTATCAGCAGTACTTC; cdr3_aa: CASSESRDRVYQQYF
j_call: TRBJ2-3; d_call: TRBD2; v_call: TRBV16; clone_size: -; cdr3_nt: TGTGCCAGCAGCCGAGGGACTAGCGGCTTTTCCTCTAGCACAGATACGCAGTATTTT; cdr3_aa: CASSRGTSGFSSSTDTQYF
j_call: TRBJ1-2; d_call: -; v_call: TRBV7-2; clone_size: -; cdr3_nt: TGTGCCAGCAGCTTAGGCCCGGGGAACAGTGGCTACACCTTC; cdr3_aa: CASSLGPGNSGYTF
j_call: TRBJ1-2; d_call: -; v_call: TRBV28; clone_size: -; cdr3_nt: TGTGCCAGCAGGACAGGTCCTAACTATGGCTACACCTTC; cdr3_aa: CASRTGPNYGYTF
j_call: TRBJ1-2; d_call: -; v_call: TRBV13; clone_size: -; cdr3_nt: TGTGCCAGCAGCTTAGATACAGATGGCTACACCTTC; cdr3_aa: CASSLDTDGYTF
j_call: TRBJ1-1; d_call: -; v_call: TRBV6-1; clone_size: -; cdr3_nt: TGTGCCAGCAGTGAAGCGCTGGGCCCCGCGGAAGCTTTCTTT; cdr3_aa: CASSEALGPAEAFF
j_call: TRBJ2-1; d_call: TRBD2; v_call: TRBV9; clone_size: -; cdr3_nt: TGTGCCAGCAGCGCGTGGACTAGCGGGGCTTCCTACAATGAGCAGTTCTTC; cdr3_aa: CASSAWTSGASYNEQFF
j_call: TRBJ2-1; d_call: -; v_call: TRBV9; clone_size: -; cdr3_nt: TGTGCCAGCAGCCCTCCCCCGGGGGAGTCGAATGAGCAGTTCTTC; cdr3_aa: CASSPPPGESNEQFF
j_call: TRBJ2-3; d_call: -; v_call: TRBV2; clone_size: -; cdr3_nt: TGTGCCAGCAGTGAGACTGTTAGCACAGATACGCAGTATTTT; cdr3_aa: CASSETVSTDTQYF
j_call: TRBJ1-2; d_call: -; v_call: TRBV29-1; clone_size: once; cdr3_nt: TGCAGCGTTGAAGGACAGGACGGCTACACCTTC; cdr3_aa: CSVEGQDGYTF
j_call: TRBJ1-1; d_call: -; v_call: TRBV11-2; clone_size: once; cdr3_nt: TGTGCCAGCAGCTTACTCAGGTTGAACACTGAAGCTTTCTTT; cdr3_aa: CASSLLRLNTEAFF
j_call: TRBJ2-2; d_call: TRBD1; v_call: TRBV30; clone_size: -; cdr3_nt: TGTGCCTGGAGAGAGGGGGCAGCCGGGGAGCTGTTTTTT; cdr3_aa: CAWREGAAGELFF
j_call: TRBJ1-1; d_call: -; v_call: TRBV6-1; clone_size: -; cdr3_nt: TGTGCCAGCAGTGAAATCACCCGGGCGGGGAACACTGAAGCTTTCTTT; cdr3_aa: CASSEITRAGNTEAFF
j_call: TRBJ2-2; d_call: TRBD1; v_call: TRBV6-5; clone_size: -; cdr3_nt: TGTGCCAGCAGTTTTACAGGGGCTAACACCGGGGAGCTGTTTTTT; cdr3_aa: CASSFTGANTGELFF
j_call: TRBJ2-5; d_call: TRBD2; v_call: TRBV19; clone_size: -; cdr3_nt: TGTGCCAGTAGTATAGCGGGGGGTCTGTACCAAGAGACCCAGTACTTC; cdr3_aa: CASSIAGGLYQETQYF
j_call: TRBJ2-5; d_call: -; v_call: TRBV5-4; clone_size: -; cdr3_nt: TGTGCCAGCAGCTTAGGACAGTACCAAGAGACCCAGTACTTC; cdr3_aa: CASSLGQYQETQYF
j_call: TRBJ1-1; d_call: -; v_call: TRBV25-1; clone_size: few; cdr3_nt: TGTGCCAGCACCCACTTTGGTCCCGTGGCTTTCTTT; cdr3_aa: CASTHFGPVAFF
j_call: TRBJ2-7; d_call: -; v_call: TRBV19; clone_size: -; cdr3_nt: TGTGCCAGTAGTGCAACAGGAACCTACGAGCAGTACTTC; cdr3_aa: CASSATGTYEQYF
j_call: TRBJ2-3; d_call: TRBD2; v_call: TRBV19; clone_size: once; cdr3_nt: TGTGCCAGTAGCTCGCTTAGCGGGAGGCTCACCCGGACTAGCACGGATACGCAGTATTTT; cdr3_aa: CASSSLSGRLTRTSTDTQYF
j_call: TRBJ1-1; d_call: TRBD1; v_call: TRBV19; clone_size: -; cdr3_nt: TGTGCCACTGGGACAGGGCTGAACACTGAAGCTTTCTTT; cdr3_aa: CATGTGLNTEAFF
j_call: TRBJ2-7; d_call: -; v_call: TRBV7-8; clone_size: -; cdr3_nt: TGTGCCAGCAGCTTAGTCCCCCCGCTGGGCCCCGCATGGGAGCAGTACTTC; cdr3_aa: CASSLVPPLGPAWEQYF
j_call: TRBJ2-2; d_call: TRBD1; v_call: TRBV29-1; clone_size: -; cdr3_nt: TGCAGCGCCCGGGACAGAAACACCGGGGAGCTGTTTTTT; cdr3_aa: CSARDRNTGELFF
j_call: TRBJ2-7; d_call: TRBD2; v_call: TRBV9; clone_size: -; cdr3_nt: TGTGCCAGCAGCGAGGGGGTAGCGGGGCTCTACGAGCAGTACTTC; cdr3_aa: CASSEGVAGLYEQYF
j_call: TRBJ1-5; d_call: TRBD1; v_call: TRBV19; clone_size: -; cdr3_nt: TGTGCCAGTAGTATCGGGACAGGGAAGGGTCAGCCCCAGCATTTT; cdr3_aa: CASSIGTGKGQPQHF
j_call: TRBJ1-5; d_call: -; v_call: TRBV7-6; clone_size: -; cdr3_nt: TGTGCCAGCAGCTTAGAACCGGAGGGGCAGCCCCAGCATTTT; cdr3_aa: CASSLEPEGQPQHF
j_call: TRBJ2-1; d_call: TRBD2; v_call: TRBV7-3; clone_size: -; cdr3_nt: TGTGCCAGCAGCTCCGGGACTACGGTCAATGAGCAGTTCTTC; cdr3_aa: CASSSGTTVNEQFF
j_call: TRBJ1-3; d_call: -; v_call: TRBV6-1; clone_size: -; cdr3_nt: TGTGCCAGCAGTGGGACAGTCTCTGGAAACACCATATATTTT; cdr3_aa: CASSGTVSGNTIYF
j_call: TRBJ1-2; d_call: TRBD1; v_call: TRBV4-1; clone_size: -; cdr3_nt: TGCGCCAGCAGCCAAGGAGAGGGGGCCTATGGCTACACCTTC; cdr3_aa: CASSQGEGAYGYTF
j_call: TRBJ1-5; d_call: -; v_call: TRBV6-1; clone_size: -; cdr3_nt: TGTGCCAGCAGCTTAACGGACGGGAAGAATCAGCCCCAGCATTTT; cdr3_aa: CASSLTDGKNQPQHF
j_call: TRBJ1-6; d_call: -; v_call: TRBV4-3; clone_size: -; cdr3_nt: TGCGCCAGCAGCCAAGATCCCTCTTCCGCAGGGTCTAATAATTCACCCCTCCACTTT; cdr3_aa: CASSQDPSSAGSNNSPLHF
j_call: TRBJ1-1; d_call: -; v_call: TRBV27; clone_size: -; cdr3_nt: TGTGCCAGCAGTTCCCGACAGGCCGGTTTGAACACTGAAGCTTTCTTT; cdr3_aa: CASSSRQAGLNTEAFF
j_call: TRBJ1-1; d_call: -; v_call: TRBV29-1; clone_size: few; cdr3_nt: TGCAGCGCCTCGGGGGGGTACACTGAAGCTTTCTTT; cdr3_aa: CSASGGYTEAFF
j_call: TRBJ1-2; d_call: TRBD1; v_call: TRBV2; clone_size: -; cdr3_nt: TGTGCCAGCAGTATTACGAGGACAGGGGGGGATGGCTACACCTTC; cdr3_aa: CASSITRTGGDGYTF
j_call: TRBJ2-1; d_call: TRBD2; v_call: TRBV9; clone_size: -; cdr3_nt: TGTGCCAGCAGCGTAGACGGCGGGGGGATCTACAATGAGCAGTTCTTC; cdr3_aa: CASSVDGGGIYNEQFF
j_call: TRBJ1-1; d_call: -; v_call: TRBV6-5; clone_size: -; cdr3_nt: TGTGCCAGCAGTCAGGACTATGAAGCTTTCTTT; cdr3_aa: CASSQDYEAFF
j_call: TRBJ2-3; d_call: TRBD2; v_call: TRBV6-6; clone_size: -; cdr3_nt: TGTGCCAGCAGCGGGGGGGGGATGGATACGCAGTATTTT; cdr3_aa: CASSGGGMDTQYF
j_call: TRBJ2-3; d_call: -; v_call: TRBV9; clone_size: once; cdr3_nt: TGTGCCAGCAGTGCCGGGGTCACTTCAGCAGATACGCAGTATTTT; cdr3_aa: CASSAGVTSADTQYF
j_call: TRBJ2-5; d_call: TRBD2; v_call: TRBV28; clone_size: -; cdr3_nt: TGTGCCAGCAGTCCGGGGGGGACCCAGTACTTC; cdr3_aa: CASSPGGTQYF
j_call: TRBJ1-1; d_call: -; v_call: TRBV9; clone_size: -; cdr3_nt: TGTGCCAGCAGCCAAACAGGGTCTGAAGCTTTCTTT; cdr3_aa: CASSQTGSEAFF
j_call: TRBJ1-1; d_call: TRBD1; v_call: TRBV2; clone_size: -; cdr3_nt: TGTGCCAGCAGGAACACAGGGGCTCGGAACACTGAAGCTTTCTTT; cdr3_aa: CASRNTGARNTEAFF
j_call: TRBJ2-3; d_call: TRBD2; v_call: TRBV28; clone_size: -; cdr3_nt: TGTGCCAGCAGTTCCCGGACTAGCGGGAGAATCAATACGCAGTATTTT; cdr3_aa: CASSSRTSGRINTQYF
j_call: TRBJ2-5; d_call: -; v_call: TRBV18; clone_size: -; cdr3_nt: TGTGCCAGCTCACCAACGAGAGCTCAAGAGACCCAGTACTTC; cdr3_aa: CASSPTRAQETQYF
j_call: TRBJ1-2; d_call: TRBD1; v_call: TRBV9; clone_size: once; cdr3_nt: TGTGCCAGCAGCCAGGGGACAGGGGGACCCTATGGCTACACCTTC; cdr3_aa: CASSQGTGGPYGYTF
j_call: TRBJ2-7; d_call: TRBD1; v_call: TRBV27; clone_size: -; cdr3_nt: TGTGCCAGCAGTATTGGGACAGGGGTTCCCCCCCTCTTCTACGAGCAGTACTTC; cdr3_aa: CASSIGTGVPPLFYEQYF
j_call: TRBJ2-7; d_call: TRBD1; v_call: TRBV11-2; clone_size: -; cdr3_nt: TGTGCCAGCAGCCCGACAGGGGGCTACGAGCAGTACTTC; cdr3_aa: CASSPTGGYEQYF
j_call: TRBJ2-2; d_call: -; v_call: TRBV10-1; clone_size: -; cdr3_nt: TGCGCCAGCAGCTACGGATTAGCTGGGGAGCTGTTTTTT; cdr3_aa: CASSYGLAGELFF
j_call: TRBJ2-3; d_call: TRBD2; v_call: TRBV4-3; clone_size: -; cdr3_nt: TGCGCCAGCAGCCAAGACGGCGGGGGACCCACAGATACGCAGTATTTT; cdr3_aa: CASSQDGGGPTDTQYF
j_call: TRBJ1-6; d_call: -; v_call: TRBV11-2; clone_size: -; cdr3_nt: TGTGCCAGCAGCTTGTCAACAGCCTCACGTTCACCCCTCCACTTT; cdr3_aa: CASSLSTASRSPLHF
j_call: TRBJ2-3; d_call: -; v_call: TRBV6-1; clone_size: once; cdr3_nt: TGTGCCAGCAGTGTAAATAGCGGACCCACAGATACGCAGTATTTT; cdr3_aa: CASSVNSGPTDTQYF
j_call: TRBJ2-1; d_call: TRBD1; v_call: TRBV28; clone_size: -; cdr3_nt: TGTGCCAGCAGAAAGGGACAGAGATACAATGAGCAGTTCTTC; cdr3_aa: CASRKGQRYNEQFF
j_call: TRBJ2-7; d_call: TRBD2; v_call: TRBV7-2; clone_size: -; cdr3_nt: TGTGCCAGCAGCTTAGCGACGGTTGCGGGGGGGCCCTACGAGCAGTACTTC; cdr3_aa: CASSLATVAGGPYEQYF